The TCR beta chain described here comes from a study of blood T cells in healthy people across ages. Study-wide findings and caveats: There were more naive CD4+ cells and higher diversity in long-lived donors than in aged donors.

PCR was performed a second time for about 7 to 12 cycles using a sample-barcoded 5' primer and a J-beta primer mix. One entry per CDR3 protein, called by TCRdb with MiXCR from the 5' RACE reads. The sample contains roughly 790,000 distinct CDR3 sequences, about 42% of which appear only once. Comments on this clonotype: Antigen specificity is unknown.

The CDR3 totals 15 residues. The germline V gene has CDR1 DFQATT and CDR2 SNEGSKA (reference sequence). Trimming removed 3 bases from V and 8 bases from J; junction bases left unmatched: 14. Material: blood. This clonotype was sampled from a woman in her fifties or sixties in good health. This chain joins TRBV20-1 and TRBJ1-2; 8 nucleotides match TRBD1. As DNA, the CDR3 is TGCAGTGCTAGGGAGGGACAGGCGCCCTCCAGGGGCTACACCTTC. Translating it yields CSAREGQAPSRGYTF.